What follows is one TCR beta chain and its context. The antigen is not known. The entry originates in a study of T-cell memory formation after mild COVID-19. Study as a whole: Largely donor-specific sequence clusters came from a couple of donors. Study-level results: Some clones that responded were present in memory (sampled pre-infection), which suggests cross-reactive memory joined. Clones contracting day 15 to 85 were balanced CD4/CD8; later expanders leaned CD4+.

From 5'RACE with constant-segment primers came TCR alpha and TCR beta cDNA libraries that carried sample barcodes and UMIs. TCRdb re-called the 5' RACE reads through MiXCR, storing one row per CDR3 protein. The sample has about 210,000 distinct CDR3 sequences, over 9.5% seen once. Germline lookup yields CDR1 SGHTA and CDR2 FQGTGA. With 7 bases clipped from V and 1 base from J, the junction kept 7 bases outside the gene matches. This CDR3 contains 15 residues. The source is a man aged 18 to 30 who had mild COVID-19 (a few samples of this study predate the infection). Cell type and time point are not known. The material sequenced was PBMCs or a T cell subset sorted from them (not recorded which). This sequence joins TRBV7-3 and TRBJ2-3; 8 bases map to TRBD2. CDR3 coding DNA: TGTGCCAGCACCTCGGGGGGGGGCGGCACAGATACGCAGTATTTT. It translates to CASTSGGGGTDTQYF. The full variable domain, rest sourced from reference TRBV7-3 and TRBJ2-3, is GAGVSQTPSNKVTEKGKYVELRCDPISGHTALYWYRQSLGQGPEFLIYFQGTGAADDSGLPNDRFFAVRPEGSVSTLKIQRTERGDSAVYLCASTSGGGGTDTQYFGPGTRLTVL.